One sample yielded the 27 T cell receptor beta chains listed below, sequenced in a study of siplizumab effects on memory and regulatory T cells (dated by TCRdb to the late 2010s). Libraries came from the immunoSEQ multiplex PCR assay. TCRdb re-hosts the immuneACCESS table, in-frame sequences only. Its copies lack some clones; in the studies checked, an unresolved V gene accounts for under half of them, and the cause for the rest is not known. The table for this sample lists some 41,000 clones; 80% to 90% of them were counted only once. The ten largest clonotypes hold around 0.25% of the sample. The sequencing sample was made of naive CD4+ T cells sorted from blood. Read against the paper, the sample's cell subset or site label means: unstimulated naive T cells. Source of these receptors: a human donor in good health.

This clone was counted once. The genes are TRBV25-1 and TRBJ2-5; 10 bases are shared with TRBD2. The CDR3 extends over 17 amino acids. Germline V gives CDR1 MGHDK, CDR2 SYGVNS. V shed 3 bases, J shed 1 base, and the junction held 8 bases outside the gene matches. CDR3 sequence: CASSDGVAGGLQETQYF. CDR3 in DNA: TGTGCCAGCAGTGATGGGGTAGCGGGAGGCCTCCAAGAGACCCAGTACTTC. The full variable domain, completed using reference TRBV25-1 and TRBJ2-5, is EADIYQTPRYLVIGTGKKITLECSQTMGHDKMYWYQQDPGMELHLIHYSYGVNSTEKGDLSSESTVSRIRTEHFPLTLESARPSHTSQYLCASSDGVAGGLQETQYFGPGTRLLVL.

The CDR3 bases are TGTGCCAGTATTCCGACAGGGGAAAACTATGGCTACACCTTC. Translated: CASIPTGENYGYTF. V gene TRBV19 combines with J gene TRBJ1-2; 8 nucleotides agree with TRBD1. CDR3 length: 14 residues. V dropped 7 bases and J dropped 2; count of bases not matched to a gene: 6. Germline CDR1 and CDR2: LNHDA and SQIVND (reference sequence).

CDR3 coding DNA: TGTGCCAGTAGTATTCCCTCGTATCGGACTAGCGGGGGCAACGAGCAGTACTTC. Its translation is CASSIPSYRTSGGNEQYF. The chain combines TRBV19 with TRBJ2-7, with TRBD2 matching over 13 bases. This CDR3 comprises 18 residues. Trimming removed 3 bases from V and 5 bases from J; junction bases left unmatched: 13. The germline CDR1 and CDR2 sequences are LNHDA and SQIVND (reference sequence).

The chain is built from TRBV5-4 and TRBJ1-1, with D possibly TRBD1 on 5 matching bases. V lost 4 bases and J lost 1, with 11 bases in between. The CDR3 sequence is 14 residues long. The V gene's germline CDR1 is SGHNT and CDR2 YYREEE (reference sequence). CDR3: CASSPDGGNTEAFF. In DNA, the CDR3 is TGTGCCAGCAGCCCCGACGGGGGGAACACTGAAGCTTTCTTT.

The CDR3 region is CASSSPDRFGEQYF. The DNA of the CDR3 is TGTGCCAGCAGTTCACCCGACAGGTTTGGGGAGCAGTACTTC. The rearrangement uses TRBV6-5 and TRBJ2-7; tentative D call: TRBD1 (6 bases). V was trimmed by 4 bases and J by 7 bases, leaving 17 bases between them. The V gene's germline CDR1 is MNHEY and CDR2 SVGAGI. This CDR3 has 14 amino acids.

J is TRBJ2-7 and V is TRBV5-1; D may be TRBD1 (5 bases). Trimming pared 1 base from V and 1 base from J, leaving 12 bases between. Germline values: CDR1 SGHRS, CDR2 YFSETQ. The CDR3 contains 15 residues. The CDR3 loop reads CASSLKGAGSYEQYF. The CDR3 DNA sequence: TGCGCCAGCAGCTTGAAAGGCGCAGGGTCCTACGAGCAGTACTTC.

The chain links TRBV6-5 to TRBJ1-2, with D unresolved. The V end lost 7 bases, the J end lost 10 bases, and 16 bases lay between the germline ends. The CDR3 has 12 amino acids. Germline assignment: CDR1 MNHEY and CDR2 SVGAGI. In DNA form, the CDR3 reads TGTGCCAGCACCCAGGACGCTTTCTCCTACACCTTC. Translation gives CASTQDAFSYTF.

This sequence joins TRBV2 and TRBJ2-3; a possible D gene is TRBD1 (6 bases). Germline V gene lookup returns CDR1 SNHLY and CDR2 FYNNEI. The V and J ends lost 6 bases and 4 bases respectively, with 8 bases between them. The CDR3 totals 12 residues. CDR3 in amino acids: CASRQGPDTQYF. The CDR3 DNA follows: TGTGCCAGCAGGCAGGGGCCAGATACGCAGTATTTT.

This chain links TRBV7-2 with TRBJ2-2; D is undetermined. V was shortened by 1 base and J by 4 bases, with 7 bases between the two germline ends. The CDR3 loop spans 14 amino acids. Germline V gene sequence: CDR1 SGHTA, CDR2 FQGNSA. CDR3 residues: CASSLGPVTGELFF. CDR3 coding DNA: TGTGCCAGCAGCTTAGGACCCGTCACCGGGGAGCTGTTTTTT.

The V gene is TRBV4-1, the J gene TRBJ1-1; no clear D. V was shortened by 4 bases and J by 5 bases, with 14 bases between the two germline ends. Germline V lookup: CDR1 MGHRA, CDR2 YSYEKL. CDR3 size: 14 residues. The CDR3 coding sequence is TGCGCCAGCAGCCCTTACGGACCGGGGACTGAAGCTTTCTTT. Translation gives CASSPYGPGTEAFF.

The CDR3 region is CAISESISISYNEQFF. In DNA form, the CDR3 reads TGTGCCATCAGTGAGTCGATATCTATCTCCTACAATGAGCAGTTCTTC. The chain uses TRBV10-3 and TRBJ2-1; no clear D gene. Germline lookup yields CDR1 ENHRY and CDR2 SYGVKD. The CDR3 consists of 16 residues. Deletions cut 0 bases from V and 0 bases from J, with 9 bases between.

This clone was seen once. The rearrangement links TRBV7-9 to TRBJ2-7; weak D call: TRBD1 (6 bases). Germline CDR1 and CDR2: SEHNR and FQNEAQ (reference sequence). The CDR3 length is 16 residues. The V end lost 3 bases, the J end lost 2 bases, and 17 bases lay between the germline ends. The CDR3 coding sequence is TGTGCCAGCAGCTTCCTACCTCGGGACACGACCTACGAGCAGTACTTC. This gives the protein CASSFLPRDTTYEQYF. Full variable domain (rest looked up from reference TRBV7-9 and TRBJ2-7): DTGVSQNPRHKITKRGQNVTFRCDPISEHNRLYWYRQTLGQGPEFLTYFQNEAQLEKSRLLSDRFSAERPKGSFSTLEIQRTEQGDSAMYLCASSFLPRDTTYEQYFGPGTRLTVT.

The chain links TRBV5-1 to TRBJ1-1, with 7 bases fitting TRBD1. The V and J ends lost 0 bases and 5 bases, in that order; junction bases with no gene match: 4. The CDR3 has 14 residues. Germline assignment: CDR1 SGHRS and CDR2 YFSETQ. The CDR3 here is CASSLAAGGTEAFF. The CDR3 bases are TGCGCCAGCAGCTTGGCCGCAGGGGGGACTGAAGCTTTCTTT.

The chain uses TRBV7-8 and TRBJ1-1, with TRBD1 matching 12 bases. The V and J ends lost 5 bases and 5 bases, in that order; junction bases with no gene match: 12. The CDR3 is made up of 17 amino acids. The germline V gene has CDR1 SGHVS and CDR2 FQNEAQ. Written as DNA, the CDR3 is TGTGCCAGCAGCACCCGAAGGGACAGGGGGCGTTGGACTGAAGCTTTCTTT. This codes for CASSTRRDRGRWTEAFF.

This clone was counted only a few times. The chain joins TRBV7-2 to TRBJ1-1; D is ambiguous. The CDR3 covers 13 residues. V shed 3 bases and J shed 7 bases, with 12 bases lying between them. Germline loops: CDR1 SGHTA, CDR2 FQGNSA. The CDR3 region has the DNA TGTGCCAGCAGCTTGTCACAGAGCAATGAAGCTTTCTTT. Amino acids: CASSLSQSNEAFF.

The chain employs TRBV5-1 and TRBJ2-1; D is unresolved. With 4 bases removed from V and 7 bases from J, the gap between germline ends came to 6 bases. Germline-derived CDR1 and CDR2 are SGHRS and YFSETQ. This CDR3 comprises 11 residues. CDR3 sequence (DNA): TGCGCCAGCAGCATACAGAATGAGCAGTTCTTC. It specifies CASSIQNEQFF.

The chain links TRBV2 to TRBJ2-5, with D possibly TRBD2 on 7 matching bases. The V gene lost 5 bases and the J gene lost 6 bases, with 16 bases spanning the gap. CDR3 length: 14 amino acids. Germline CDR1 SNHLY, CDR2 FYNNEI. The CDR3, as DNA: TGTGCCAGCAGTAAAGAGGGGGGGCTGAAGACCCAGTACTTC. It codes for CASSKEGGLKTQYF.

The gene calls are TRBV6-6 and TRBJ2-3; D is undetermined. The CDR3 spans 12 residues. Trimming took off 7 bases at V and 9 bases at J, with 14 bases between the two ends. The germline V gene has CDR1 MNHNY and CDR2 SVGAGI (reference sequence). The CDR3 sequence is CASNQPALTQYF. In DNA, the CDR3 is TGTGCCAGCAACCAACCCGCCCTAACGCAGTATTTT.

The genes are TRBV19 and TRBJ1-5, with no clear D. From germline, CDR1 is LNHDA and CDR2 SQIVND (reference sequence). The CDR3 totals 16 residues. V was shortened by 5 bases and J by 0 bases, with 14 bases between the two germline ends. CDR3 DNA sequence: TGTGCCAGTAGTCCCCAAAAGGCAACTAGCAATCAGCCCCAGCATTTT. Translating it yields CASSPQKATSNQPQHF.

V gene TRBV5-1 combines with J gene TRBJ2-5; 8 nucleotides line up with TRBD2. The V gene's germline CDR1 is SGHRS and CDR2 YFSETQ. Unmatched junction bases numbered 8, after V lost 4 bases and J lost 3 bases. The length of the CDR3 is 15 residues. The CDR3: CASSSGGYKEETQYF. Written as DNA, the CDR3 is TGCGCCAGCAGCAGCGGGGGCTACAAGGAAGAGACCCAGTACTTC.

The chain uses TRBV14 and TRBJ1-1; D is possibly TRBD1 (6 bases). This CDR3 spans 15 amino acids. Germline V gives CDR1 SGHDN, CDR2 FVKESK. The ends were cut back, 4 bases at V and 1 base at J, with 13 bases in the middle. This chain's CDR3 is CASSPTRTENTEAFF. CDR3 DNA sequence: TGTGCCAGCAGCCCTACCCGGACAGAGAACACTGAAGCTTTCTTT.

V is TRBV18 and J is TRBJ1-2; TRBD1 matches at 9 bases. Per the germline V gene, CDR1 is KGHSH and CDR2 is LQKENI. The CDR3 contains 16 residues. J gave up 7 bases and V 2 bases, and 11 bases lay outside the gene matches. CDR3 sequence: CASSPIRDRDTGGYTF. In DNA form, the CDR3 reads TGTGCCAGCTCACCAATCCGGGACAGGGATACGGGTGGCTACACCTTC. The full variable domain, rest sourced from reference TRBV18 and TRBJ1-2, is NAGVMQNPRHLVRRRGQEARLRCSPMKGHSHVYWYRQLPEEGLKFMVYLQKENIIDESGMPKERFSAEFPKEGPSILRIQQVVRGDSAAYFCASSPIRDRDTGGYTFGSGTRLTVV.

V usage is TRBV6-6 and J usage is TRBJ2-7, with 7 bases aligning to TRBD2. The CDR3 consists of 15 residues. Germline V gene sequence: CDR1 MNHNY, CDR2 SVGAGI (reference sequence). The V and J ends lost 6 bases and 3 bases, in that order; junction bases with no gene match: 11. CDR3 sequence: CASSLLEGGGYEQYF. DNA of the CDR3: TGTGCCAGCAGCCTACTCGAGGGCGGGGGCTACGAGCAGTACTTC.

V gene TRBV6-5 combines with J gene TRBJ2-6; D remains ambiguous. V lost 7 bases and J lost 2, with 6 bases in between. The CDR3 runs 13 residues. Looked up from germline, CDR1 is MNHEY and CDR2 is SVGAGI. CDR3 protein: CASTGAGANVLTF. The CDR3 region has the DNA TGTGCCAGCACCGGTGCTGGGGCCAACGTCCTGACTTTC.

The chain recombines TRBV10-3 with TRBJ2-7; TRBD1 matches 7 bases. CDR3 size: 12 residues. Trimming cost V 7 bases and J 5 bases; bases outside gene matches: 5. CDR1 ENHRY and CDR2 SYGVKD come from the germline V gene. This CDR3 reads CAIKGDSNEQYF. The CDR3 region has the DNA TGTGCCATCAAAGGGGACAGTAACGAGCAGTACTTC.

The chain has TRBV2 and TRBJ1-1; 7 nucleotides line up with TRBD1. V shed 5 bases, J shed 0 bases, and the junction held 6 bases outside the gene matches. CDR1 and CDR2 from the germline V gene are SNHLY and FYNNEI. The CDR3 length is 15 residues. As DNA, the CDR3 is TGTGCCAGCAGTCTCCAAGGGACAGTGAACACTGAAGCTTTCTTT. Its translation is CASSLQGTVNTEAFF. Full variable domain (outside the CDR3, taken from reference TRBV2 and TRBJ1-1): EPEVTQTPSHQVTQMGQEVILRCVPISNHLYFYWYRQILGQKVEFLVSFYNNEISEKSEIFDDQFSVERPDGSNFTLKIRSTKLEDSAMYFCASSLQGTVNTEAFFGQGTRLTVV.

The chain carries TRBV19 and TRBJ1-2; D not certain. CDR1 and CDR2 from the germline V gene are LNHDA and SQIVND (reference sequence). V shed 7 bases and J shed 8 bases, with 17 bases lying between them. This CDR3 is 13 amino acids long. The CDR3 loop reads CASNVKYGGGYTF. Here the CDR3 DNA reads TGTGCCAGTAATGTCAAATACGGCGGGGGCTACACCTTC.